The 10 T cell receptor beta chains presented below share a single source sample, sequenced in a study of T cell clonality in common variable immunodeficiency. General observations from the study: Fewer deletions and N-nucleotide insertions were reportedly seen in common variable immunodeficiency TCR beta sequences.

Libraries were prepared by immunoSEQ multiplex PCR; TCRdb keeps only in-frame clonotypes and omits some of them. Observed in the sample are tens of thousands of clones, none of them singletons. What these receptors recognize is not known. The sequenced sample consisted of peripheral blood mononuclear cells. Source of these receptors: a human donor with common variable immunodeficiency.

This clone was counted a few times. The CDR3 extends 3 residues past the end of the read, so its final part is completed from the germline J gene. The chain couples TRBV19 to TRBJ1-6; 8 positions match TRBD1. Germline V gene lookup returns CDR1 LNHDA and CDR2 SQIVND (reference sequence). The CDR3 sequence is 13 residues long. Trimming removed 10 bases from V and 8 bases from J; junction bases left unmatched: 7. The CDR3 region is CATSGQEHSPLHF. The sequenced CDR3 bases are TGTGCCACTTCGGGACAGGAGCATTCACCC.

A word on this clone: The read is 3 residues too short to cover the CDR3 end, so that end is filled in from the germline J gene. The J gene is TRBJ2-1, the V gene TRBV6-2 or TRBV6-3, with a possible D match to TRBD2 (5 bases). The ends were cut back, 0 bases at V and 4 bases at J, with 16 bases in the middle. CDR3 length: 17 amino acids. Per germline, CDR1 MNHEY and CDR2 SVGEGT. CDR3 DNA, as far as it was read: TGTGCCAGCAGTTACTCGAAGTTGAGGGTTGGATACAATGAG. Protein sequence: CASSYSKLRVGYNE. The complete CDR3 reads CASSYSKLRVGYNEQFF.

A note on this clone: The DNA ends 3 residues before the CDR3 does, and the rest of the CDR3 is filled in from the germline J gene. This chain connects TRBV19 to TRBJ1-5, with TRBD1 as a possible D gene (6 bases). CDR3 length equals 15 residues. Germline values: CDR1 LNHDA, CDR2 SQIVND (reference sequence). Trimming shortened V by 3 bases and J by 3 bases, and 12 bases separated the two germline ends. The covered CDR3 bases are TGTGCCAGTAGTATGCTGGACAGACTCAATCAGCCC. It encodes CASSMLDRLNQP. The whole CDR3 protein is CASSMLDRLNQPQHF.

This clone was counted between two and nine times. The sequence runs out 3 residues before the end of the CDR3; the remainder is reconstructed from the germline J gene. The chain links TRBV19 to TRBJ2-3, with TRBD2 matching 7 bases. The CDR3 consists of 14 residues. Trimming at V came to 5 bases and at J to 2 bases, leaving 4 bases not matched to a gene. Germline V CDR1 and CDR2: LNHDA, SQIVND (reference sequence). Incomplete CDR3 DNA: TGTGCCAGTAGTGGGGGGGGATACACAGATACG. Its translation: CASSGGGYTDT. In full, the CDR3 reads CASSGGGYTDTQYF. The whole variable domain, filled in from reference TRBV19 and TRBJ2-3, reads DGGITQSPKYLFRKEGQNVTLSCEQNLNHDAMYWYRQDPGQGLRLIYYSQIVNDFQKGDIAEGYSVSREKKESFPLTVTSAQKNPTAFYLCASSGGGYTDTQYFGPGTRLTVL.

This clone occurred a few times. The observed sequence ends 3 residues before the CDR3 terminus, with the missing tail filled in from the germline J gene. The V and J genes are TRBV19 and TRBJ1-5; TRBD1 is a possible D gene (6 bases). Germline V lookup: CDR1 LNHDA, CDR2 SQIVND (reference sequence). V was clipped by 6 bases and J by 3 bases, with 12 bases between them. The CDR3 runs 14 residues. The CDR3 sequence: CASSLTGPNQPQHF. The DNA read from the CDR3 is TGTGCCAGTAGCCTGACAGGACCCAATCAGCCC.

Of note for this clone: The CDR3 end falls 3 residues outside the read, so it is completed with the germline J gene. The rearrangement joins TRBV6-4 to TRBJ1-5; D is undetermined. Trimming removed 2 bases at V and 7 bases at J, with 15 bases between. Germline loops: CDR1 MRHNA, CDR2 SNTAGT. CDR3 length: 15 amino acids. The CDR3 protein is CASSDDPDGGQPQHF. CDR3 DNA (partial): TGTGCCAGCAGTGACGACCCCGACGGAGGGCAGCCC.

This clone occurred many times. The CDR3 is cut off 3 residues early in the read; its end comes from the germline J gene. J is TRBJ2-1 and V is TRBV7-3, with 10 bases matching TRBD2. V lost 1 base and J lost 2; bases outside the gene matches: 2. Germline assignment: CDR1 SGHTA and CDR2 FQGTGA. The CDR3 consists of 16 residues. The CDR3 is CASSLIGTSAYNEQFF. The part of the CDR3 DNA that was read is TGTGCCAGCAGCTTAATCGGGACTAGCGCCTACAATGAG.

This clone has a handful of counts. The read comes to an end 3 residues before the CDR3 does, leaving the germline J gene to fill in the end. This rearrangement joins TRBV18 to TRBJ1-5, with TRBD1 identical over 8 bases. CDR3 length equals 15 residues. After removal of 4 bases from V and 3 bases from J, the junction contained 5 bases not matched to a gene. Germline V CDR1 and CDR2: KGHSH, LQKENI. The CDR3: CASSRGQGYNQPQHF. The DNA read from the CDR3 is TGTGCCAGCTCACGCGGACAGGGATACAATCAGCCC.

This clone was detected many times. CDR3 DNA, as far as it was read: TGTGCCAGCAGCGTAGAGCAGGGCACGAATACG. It is translated as CASSVEQGTNT. The full CDR3 protein is CASSVEQGTNTQYF. The gene calls are TRBV9 and TRBJ2-3, with D possibly matching TRBD1 (5 bases). Read data end 3 residues before the CDR3 end; the end is taken from the germline J gene. Trimming stripped 0 bases from V and 7 bases from J, with 12 bases between. The CDR3 covers 14 residues. From germline, CDR1 is SGDLS and CDR2 YYNGEE.

With respect to this clone: The CDR3 end lies 3 residues beyond the end of the read and is filled in from the germline J gene. The chain uses TRBV6-1 and TRBJ1-5; 9 bases are shared with TRBD1. The CDR3 is 16 residues long. The germline V gene encodes CDR1 MNHNS and CDR2 SASEGT. After removal of 1 base from V and 1 base from J, the junction contained 2 bases not matched to a gene. The CDR3 sequence: CASSEVGTGSNQPQHF. The DNA read from the CDR3 is TGTGCCAGCAGTGAAGTTGGGACAGGGAGCAATCAGCCC.